This T cell receptor beta chain was profiled in a study of blood T cell repertoires in COVID-19 (TCRdb year 2020). Describing the broader study: Collaborator samples came from the United States, Italy and Spain and covered acute and convalescent phases of COVID-19. HLA class I and class II types, where available, came from metadata supplied by the sample provider rather than from assay-based typing. Samples came from the ongoing ImmuneRACE study (first 160 participants) plus 1,254 subjects from 6 global collaborators. The dataset comprised deeply sampled blood TCRbeta repertoires from subjects exposed to, actively infected with, or recovered from COVID-19. The repertoires were made available in a free public database intended to serve as a resource for research on the immune response to SARS-CoV-2. The sample metadata nearly always contained a de-identified subject ID, COVID-19 status, age in years and sex. The material from the prospective study consisted of cDNA or gDNA derived from T cells, B-cell-depleted T cells, or PBMCs. Overall results and qualifications from the work: The amount of clinical and demographic metadata varied by source and participant and was provided uncurated.

A note on this clone: There is no known antigen for this receptor. No base-level quality is on record; no much larger clone is a single base apart.

The immunoSEQ Assay, a bias-controlled multiplex PCR, was used to amplify TCRbeta CDR3 regions from genomic DNA. The authors processed their data as follows. The number of nucleated cells in each sample was estimated by amplification of reference gene primers within the assay. Sequence reads were collapsed and filtered to measure the absolute abundance of every unique TCRbeta CDR3 rearrangement. For each sample, productive Simpson clonality was calculated as the square root of Simpson's diversity index over productive rearrangements. This immuneACCESS table, as held by TCRdb, lists in-frame sequences with V and J called but not all clones. Of the missing ones, under half trace to an unresolved V gene in checked studies; the others have no known cause. V, J and clone size are taken as reported in that table, and D and trimming were inferred from the DNA itself. Within this sample are 200,000 to 250,000 clones, with roughly 85% of them counted one time only. Jointly, the top ten make up roughly 12% of the sample.

A second Seattle source provided samples from volunteer blood donors who had recovered from COVID-19. Collaborating institutions collected whole blood in K2EDTA tubes following their own protocols. For TCRbeta analysis, collaborator samples were shipped as frozen whole blood, as isolated PBMCs, or as DNA extracted from either sample type. Taken from cysteine to phenylalanine, the CDR3 has 15 residues. CDR3 DNA only is kept here, 45 bases in frame from base 1. Trimming costs V 7 bases and J 3 bases, and their ends lie 13 bases apart. CDR1 MGHDK and CDR2 SYGVNS are derived from the germline V gene. The chain is made from TRBV25-1 and TRBJ1-6, and perhaps TRBD1 as D gene, on 5 matching bases. The sequencing input was peripheral blood. The sequence derives from a woman between 18 and 29 years old who had recovered from COVID-19. The DNA is as follows: TGTGCCAGCACCAAGGGCGGGGGCTATAATTCACCCCTCCACTTT. It specifies CASTKGGGYNSPLHF.